The 18 T cell receptor beta chains below were found in one sample sequenced in a study of radiation and T cells in renal cell carcinoma. Only in-frame clones appear in the TCRdb table, and some are missing; sequencing was by immunoSEQ multiplex PCR. The sample includes around 170,000 clones, 88% of them seen just once. Time point described: blood 4 weeks post-SBRT, at nephrectomy. Treatment reported: 15 Gy SBRT to primary tumor, nephrectomy 4 weeks later. The sequenced sample was blood, obtained from a patient whose treatment included radiotherapy and nephrectomy. All receptors come from a woman between 50 and 59 years old with renal cell carcinoma.

The chain has TRBV25-1 and TRBJ1-6, with D possibly matching TRBD1 (5 bases). The CDR3 totals 15 residues. Germline V gene data show CDR1 as MGHDK and CDR2 as SYGVNS. Deletions cut 1 base from V and 9 bases from J, with 13 bases between. CDR3 loop: CASSESGWRGSPLHF. CDR3 coding DNA: TGTGCCAGCAGTGAATCAGGGTGGCGGGGTTCACCCCTCCACTTT.

The gene calls are TRBV9 and TRBJ1-3; no firm D call. Germline-derived CDR1 and CDR2 are SGDLS and YYNGEE. V lost 0 bases and J 4 bases, leaving 2 bases between the germline ends. This CDR3 is built from 12 residues. CDR3 region: CASSVEGNTIYF. The CDR3 coding sequence is TGTGCCAGCAGCGTAGAAGGAAACACCATATATTTT.

The J gene is TRBJ1-1, the V gene TRBV5-4, with a weak D call TRBD1 (6 bases). Looked up from germline, CDR1 is SGHNT and CDR2 is YYREEE (reference sequence). Between the trimmed V and J ends, which lost 0 bases and 10 bases, there was a span of 13 bases. The CDR3 loop spans 13 amino acids. CDR3 sequence reads: CASSLDRGGRAFF. CDR3 bases: TGTGCCAGCAGCTTGGATAGGGGGGGTCGAGCTTTCTTT.

V is TRBV7-9 and J is TRBJ1-1, with D perhaps TRBD1 (6 bases). The germline V gene encodes CDR1 SEHNR and CDR2 FQNEAQ (reference sequence). The CDR3 extends over 18 amino acids. Trimming removed 3 bases at V and 0 bases at J, with 20 bases between. The CDR3 region is CASSLVGSTGSLNTEAFF. The CDR3 region has the DNA TGTGCCAGCAGCTTGGTCGGCTCGACAGGCTCCTTGAACACTGAAGCTTTCTTT.

This clone has only one observation. The chain has TRBV29-1 and TRBJ2-5, with 10 bases aligning to TRBD2. Germline loops: CDR1 SQVTM, CDR2 ANQGSEA. The CDR3 is 15 residues long. The CDR3: CSHPVSGGSPETQYF. In DNA, the CDR3 is TGCAGTCACCCTGTTAGCGGGGGGTCCCCAGAGACCCAGTACTTC.

The chain has TRBV5-8 and TRBJ2-7; TRBD1 or TRBD2 may be the D gene (6 bases each). Germline assignment: CDR1 SGHTS and CDR2 YDEGEE. The CDR3 is 16 amino acids. Trimming took 4 bases from V and 2 from J, leaving 19 bases between them. CDR3 DNA: TGTGCCAGCAGCCCGCCGGGGGTTAGGGGGACCTACGAGCAGTACTTC. This codes for CASSPPGVRGTYEQYF.

The J gene is TRBJ2-3, the V gene TRBV11-2; D uncertain. This CDR3 is 14 amino acids long. Germline-derived CDR1 and CDR2 are SGHAT and FQNNGV. The germline V and J ends were trimmed by 5 bases and 0 bases, with 9 bases remaining between them. CDR3 coding DNA: TGTGCCAGCAGCCTACTCATTAGCACAGATACGCAGTATTTT. Residues: CASSLLISTDTQYF. Combining the CDR3 with reference TRBV11-2 and TRBJ2-3 gives the whole variable domain EAGVAQSPRYKIIEKRQSVAFWCNPISGHATLYWYQQILGQGPKLLIQFQNNGVVDDSQLPKDRFSAERLKGVDSTLKIQPAKLEDSAVYLCASSLLISTDTQYFGPGTRLTVL.

CDR3 DNA: TGTGCCAGCAGCCCCCGGAGGACCATGAACACTGAAGCTTTCTTT. It codes for CASSPRRTMNTEAFF. V is TRBV7-8 and J is TRBJ1-1, with D hard to call. V lost 5 bases and J lost 0, with 13 bases in between. Germline CDR1 and CDR2: SGHVS and FQNEAQ. This CDR3 region has 15 residues.

This clone was observed a single time. The CDR3 region is CASSLGGGYQETQYF. The CDR3 region has the DNA TGTGCCAGCAGCCTCGGTGGGGGGTACCAAGAGACCCAGTACTTC. V and J are TRBV7-2 and TRBJ2-5; D may be TRBD2 (6 bases). The CDR3 spans 15 residues. Per germline, CDR1 SGHTA and CDR2 FQGNSA. The V end lost 5 bases, the J end lost 0 bases, and 13 bases lay between the germline ends.

This chain links TRBV19 with TRBJ2-2; TRBD1 matches 7 bases. V was pared by 11 bases and J by 1 base, with 7 bases of the junction left unmatched. CDR1 is LNHDA and CDR2 is SQIVND in the germline V gene (reference sequence). This CDR3 spans 14 amino acids. The CDR3 spells CARRDRKNTGELFF. DNA of the CDR3: TGTGCCCGCAGGGACAGAAAGAACACCGGGGAGCTGTTTTTT.

This sequence joins TRBV5-1 and TRBJ2-3; weak D call: TRBD2 (5 bases). Germline V gene data show CDR1 as SGHRS and CDR2 as YFSETQ. Between the trimmed V and J ends, which lost 0 bases and 5 bases, there was a span of 10 bases. CDR3 length: 14 residues. The CDR3 here is CASSLGGSQDTQYF. CDR3 coding DNA: TGCGCCAGCAGCTTGGGTGGGAGTCAAGATACGCAGTATTTT. Filled out from reference TRBV5-1 and TRBJ2-3, the complete variable domain reads KAGVTQTPRYLIKTRGQQVTLSCSPISGHRSVSWYQQTPGQGLQFLFEYFSETQRNKGNFPGRFSGRQFSNSRSEMNVSTLELGDSALYLCASSLGGSQDTQYFGPGTRLTVL.

The chain carries TRBV4-1 and TRBJ2-4; D is perhaps TRBD1 or TRBD2 (5 bases each). Germline loops: CDR1 MGHRA, CDR2 YSYEKL. The CDR3 covers 15 residues. With 5 bases removed from V and 2 bases from J, the gap between germline ends came to 13 bases. CDR3 DNA: TGCGCCAGCAGCTCCCCCGGGACGTCCAAAAACATTCAGTACTTC. This encodes CASSSPGTSKNIQYF.

This clone was counted a single time. The chain combines TRBV5-8 with TRBJ1-3; possibly TRBD1 for D (5 bases). Trimming cost V 0 bases and J 0 bases, with 7 bases left between them. The CDR3 spans 15 residues. Germline assignment: CDR1 SGHTS and CDR2 YDEGEE. The CDR3 sequence: CASSLGGDSGNTIYF. DNA for the CDR3: TGTGCCAGCAGCTTGGGGGGGGACTCTGGAAACACCATATATTTT.

The chain carries TRBV6-4 and TRBJ2-3, with D possibly called TRBD1 or TRBD2 (6 bases each). The V end was cut by 4 bases, the J end by 4 bases, with 12 bases between. Per germline, CDR1 MRHNA and CDR2 SNTAGT. The CDR3 spans 14 residues. CDR3 region: CASSVSGASDTQYF. For the CDR3, the DNA is TGTGCCAGCAGTGTATCGGGGGCATCAGATACGCAGTATTTT.

The V and J genes are TRBV25-1 and TRBJ1-1; 8 nucleotides line up with TRBD1. Per the germline V gene, CDR1 is MGHDK and CDR2 is SYGVNS. V was pared by 8 bases and J by 4 bases, with 12 bases of the junction left unmatched. The CDR3 runs 15 residues. The CDR3 DNA follows: TGTGCCAGCTACGGGACAGGAGTCCGTGCCACTGAAGCTTTCTTT. Protein: CASYGTGVRATEAFF.

The CDR3 sequence: CASSSEPEKLFF. The CDR3 coding sequence is TGTGCCAGCAGCTCCGAACCTGAAAAACTGTTTTTT. This chain uses TRBV7-9 with TRBJ1-4, with unresolved D. The V gene's germline CDR1 is SEHNR and CDR2 FQNEAQ (reference sequence). The CDR3 sequence is 12 residues long. Deletions cut 4 bases from V and 7 bases from J, with 7 bases between.

The chain couples TRBV15 to TRBJ1-5, with TRBD1 matching over 8 bases. V was clipped by 8 bases and J by 6 bases; unmatched bases: 6. The CDR3 has 13 amino acids. Germline loops: CDR1 LNHNV, CDR2 YYDKDF (reference sequence). The CDR3 DNA follows: TGTGCCACCGCCGACAGGGGAAGTCAGCCCCAGCATTTT. It translates to CATADRGSQPQHF.

The chain couples TRBV7-9 to TRBJ1-2; a weak D match, TRBD1 (5 bases). V dropped 8 bases and J dropped 7 bases, with 23 bases sitting between them. This CDR3 comprises 15 residues. Germline V gives CDR1 SEHNR, CDR2 FQNEAQ (reference sequence). The CDR3 DNA reads TGTGCCAGCGCTCCCTCGGGGGTTCCGACGGGTGGCTACACCTTC. Amino acids: CASAPSGVPTGGYTF.